This is a list of T cell receptor beta chains from one sample in a study of shared clonotypes between healthy human individuals. Produced via immunoSEQ multiplex PCR; TCRdb's table is partial and in-frame only. Seen here are roughly 300,000 clones, less than 85% observed once, and the top ten hold roughly 10%. The sequenced sample consisted of memory CD4+ T cells sorted from blood. These receptors were taken from a man aged 25 to 45 in good health. Each CDR3 is given with its conserved first and last residue. D genes are given only for firm matches. Only some rows state a clone size, as once, few, many or a class for expanded clones.

cdr3_aa	cdr3_nt	d_call	clone_size	v_call	j_call
CASSLGQAGETQYF	TGCGCCAGCAGCTTGGGACAGGCTGGGGAGACCCAGTACTTC	NA	NA	TRBV5-1	TRBJ2-5
CASSPPGVPYNEQFF	TGTGCCAGCTCACCACCAGGGGTACCCTACAATGAGCAGTTCTTC	NA	NA	TRBV18	TRBJ2-1
CASSLAGQGFRLSGNIQYF	TGTGCCAGCAGCTTAGCGGGACAGGGTTTTCGTTTATCGGGAAACATTCAGTACTTC	TRBD1	NA	TRBV7-9	TRBJ2-4
CASSPRTQALSDTQYF	TGTGCCAGCAGCCCTCGGACACAAGCCCTCTCAGATACGCAGTATTTT	NA	NA	TRBV11-2	TRBJ2-3
CASSSAAGRAPLHF	TGTGCCAGCAGCTCGGCGGCGGGGAGGGCACCCCTCCACTTT	NA	NA	TRBV7-9	TRBJ1-6
CASSSVAANEKLFF	TGTGCCAGCAGCTCCGTTGCGGCTAATGAAAAACTGTTTTTT	NA	NA	TRBV7-9	TRBJ1-4
CASTQYNEQFF	TGTGCCAGCACTCAGTACAATGAGCAGTTCTTC	NA	NA	TRBV2	TRBJ2-1
CASSLGLAENTGELFF	TGCGCCAGCAGCTTGGGTCTAGCGGAGAACACCGGGGAGCTGTTTTTT	TRBD2	NA	TRBV5-1	TRBJ2-2
CASSLGGHWGTEAFF	TGTGCCAGCAGCTTGGGGGGGCACTGGGGCACTGAAGCTTTCTTT	NA	NA	TRBV5-6	TRBJ1-1
CASSRTSGRETQYF	TGTGCCAGCAGCAGGACTAGCGGGAGGGAGACCCAGTACTTC	TRBD2	once	TRBV6-1	TRBJ2-5
CATTGGAYEQYF	TGCGCCACGACAGGGGGTGCCTACGAGCAGTACTTC	TRBD1	once	TRBV10-2	TRBJ2-7
CASSIGQGSGTGELFF	TGTGCCAGTAGTATCGGACAGGGGTCGGGCACCGGGGAGCTGTTTTTT	TRBD1	NA	TRBV19	TRBJ2-2
CASSPGTGIYNEQFF	TGTGCCAGCTCACCAGGGACAGGGATCTACAATGAGCAGTTCTTC	TRBD1	NA	TRBV18	TRBJ2-1
CASCGLAGETQYF	TGTGCCAGCTGTGGACTAGCGGGAGAGACCCAGTACTTC	TRBD2	NA	TRBV2	TRBJ2-5
CASSYWTSGTDTQYF	TGTGCCAGCAGTTACTGGACTAGCGGGACAGATACGCAGTATTTT	TRBD2	NA	TRBV6-5	TRBJ2-3
CASSLGTSGAGELFF	TGTGCCAGCAGCCTAGGGACTAGCGGCGCCGGGGAGCTGTTTTTT	TRBD2	NA	TRBV27	TRBJ2-2
CASSSRDGYEQYF	TGCGCCAGCAGCTCCCGGGACGGCTACGAGCAGTACTTC	NA	NA	TRBV5-1	TRBJ2-7
CASSLDVPETQYF	TGTGCCAGCAGCTTGGACGTTCCGGAGACCCAGTACTTC	NA	once	TRBV5-4	TRBJ2-5
CASSLGSGSGNEQFF	TGTGCCAGCAGCTTAGGTAGCGGGAGTGGGAATGAGCAGTTCTTC	TRBD2	NA	TRBV11-3	TRBJ2-1
CASSDSDTNTGELFF	TGTGCCAGCAGTGACTCGGACACGAACACCGGGGAGCTGTTTTTT	NA	many	TRBV6-4	TRBJ2-2
CAWSGQGIDTQYF	TGTGCCTGGAGTGGACAGGGGATAGATACGCAGTATTTT	TRBD1	NA	TRBV30	TRBJ2-3
CASSMSGGPNYGYTF	TGTGCCAGTAGTATGTCGGGGGGACCTAACTATGGCTACACCTTC	NA	NA	TRBV19	TRBJ1-2
CASRGSGSYQETQYF	TGCGCCAGTCGTGGGAGCGGCAGTTACCAAGAGACCCAGTACTTC	NA	NA	TRBV5-1	TRBJ2-5
CASSANRDRLNTEAFF	TGCGCCAGCAGCGCAAATCGGGACAGACTAAACACTGAAGCTTTCTTT	TRBD1	NA	TRBV5-1	TRBJ1-1
CASSLDRGSYEQYF	TGTGCCAGCAGCTTAGACAGGGGCTCCTACGAGCAGTACTTC	TRBD1	NA	TRBV7-2	TRBJ2-7
CASTQKATGVTEAFF	TGCGCCAGCACCCAGAAAGCGACAGGGGTGACTGAAGCTTTCTTT	TRBD1	NA	TRBV4-1	TRBJ1-1
CASSFRTGGNQPQHF	TGTGCCAGCAGTTTCCGTACAGGGGGCAATCAGCCCCAGCATTTT	TRBD1	NA	TRBV6-6	TRBJ1-5
CASSSYRNSNQPQHF	TGTGCCAGCAGTTCCTACCGCAATAGCAATCAGCCCCAGCATTTT	NA	few	TRBV28	TRBJ1-5
CASSRGDLTGELFF	TGTGCCAGCAGCCGGGGGGACTTAACCGGGGAGCTGTTTTTT	TRBD2	few	TRBV28	TRBJ2-2
CASSKQGGRSYNEQFF	TGTGCCAGCAGTAAGCAGGGAGGGAGATCCTACAATGAGCAGTTCTTC	TRBD2	once	TRBV28	TRBJ2-1
CATSDRFEQFF	TGTGCCACCAGCGACCGGTTTGAGCAGTTCTTC	NA	NA	TRBV15	TRBJ2-1
CATSTRDRNPYEQYF	TGTGCCACCAGCACCCGGGACAGAAACCCCTACGAGCAGTACTTC	TRBD1	NA	TRBV15	TRBJ2-7
CASSPQYNQPQHF	TGTGCCAGCTCACCACAATATAATCAGCCCCAGCATTTT	NA	NA	TRBV18	TRBJ1-5
CASRLTFSGPSSYNEQFF	TGCGCCAGCAGGTTAACTTTTAGCGGGCCAAGCTCCTACAATGAGCAGTTCTTC	TRBD2	NA	TRBV5-1	TRBJ2-1
CASSGSGTSGINEQFF	TGTGCCAGCAGTGGGTCCGGGACTAGCGGCATTAATGAGCAGTTCTTC	TRBD2	few	TRBV25-1	TRBJ2-1
CASSPESQKSSYEQYF	TGTGCCAGCAGCCCCGAGTCGCAAAAGAGCTCCTACGAGCAGTACTTC	NA	NA	TRBV5-4	TRBJ2-7
CASSLRQGKGTEAFF	TGTGCCAGCAGTTTAAGACAGGGTAAGGGAACTGAAGCTTTCTTT	TRBD1	NA	TRBV27	TRBJ1-1
CASRVAGTRAYEQYF	TGTGCCAGCAGGGTCGCCGGGACTAGGGCTTACGAGCAGTACTTC	TRBD2	NA	TRBV6-1	TRBJ2-7
CASSRGNRGYTF	TGTGCCAGCAGCAGGGGAAATAGGGGCTACACCTTC	NA	NA	TRBV2	TRBJ1-2
CASSEVVTGELFF	TGTGCCAGCAGTGAAGTGGTCACCGGGGAGCTGTTTTTT	NA	few	TRBV2	TRBJ2-2
CASSLGGTISYNEQFF	TGTGCCAGCTCACTTGGGGGAACGATCTCCTACAATGAGCAGTTCTTC	NA	few	TRBV18	TRBJ2-1
CASSDSREQYF	TGTGCCAGCAGTGATAGTAGGGAGCAGTACTTC	NA	NA	TRBV25-1	TRBJ2-7
CASQRGTSGVVYEQYF	TGTGCCTCCCAACGGGGGACTAGCGGGGTAGTTTACGAGCAGTACTTC	TRBD2	NA	TRBV30	TRBJ2-7
CASSLWDSQVEQYF	TGTGCCAGCAGTTTATGGGACAGCCAGGTCGAGCAGTACTTC	NA	NA	TRBV28	TRBJ2-7
CASSSIPITGVGSPLHF	TGCGCCAGCAGCTCAATACCCATTACAGGGGTTGGATCACCCCTCCACTTT	TRBD1	NA	TRBV5-1	TRBJ1-6
CSARHPDTQYF	TGCAGTGCTAGACACCCAGATACGCAGTATTTT	NA	NA	TRBV20-1	TRBJ2-3
CASSQWGTGVPFF	TGTGCCAGCAGTCAGTGGGGGACAGGGGTACCTTTCTTT	TRBD1	NA	TRBV14	TRBJ1-1
CASSATDSFPGNTIYF	TGTGCCAGCAGCGCAACCGATAGTTTTCCTGGAAACACCATATATTTT	NA	NA	TRBV9	TRBJ1-3
CASSDGSGWGTDTQYF	TGTGCCAGCAGTGATGGGTCGGGTTGGGGCACAGATACGCAGTATTTT	NA	few	TRBV25-1	TRBJ2-3
CASSRQGATLFF	TGTGCCAGCAGTCGACAGGGGGCTACGCTGTTTTTT	TRBD1	NA	TRBV6-5	TRBJ1-4
CASSPGLAAIVGELFF	TGCGCCAGCAGCCCCGGACTAGCTGCGATTGTGGGGGAGCTGTTTTTT	TRBD2	once	TRBV4-3	TRBJ2-2
CASRTPGAGLSAQHF	TGTGCCAGCAGGACACCTGGGGCAGGGCTATCAGCCCAGCATTTT	NA	NA	TRBV28	TRBJ1-5
CASSLGQGSTEAFF	TGTGCCAGCAGCCTTGGACAGGGGAGCACTGAAGCTTTCTTT	TRBD1	NA	TRBV11-3	TRBJ1-1
CASSKMMASSSTDTQYF	TGTGCCAGCAGCAAGATGATGGCTAGCAGTAGCACAGATACGCAGTATTTT	NA	NA	TRBV7-2	TRBJ2-3
CASSRGTALLTEAFF	TGTGCCAGCAGTCGTGGGACAGCCTTGCTCACTGAAGCTTTCTTT	TRBD1	few	TRBV2	TRBJ1-1
CASSLADTQYF	TGTGCCAGCAGTCTAGCTGATACGCAGTATTTT	NA	NA	TRBV7-2	TRBJ2-3
CASSERLDTQYF	TGCGCCAGCAGTGAGAGACTAGATACGCAGTATTTT	NA	NA	TRBV10-1	TRBJ2-3
CASSLLAGEGYADTQYF	TGCGCCAGCAGCCTTCTAGCGGGAGAGGGGTACGCAGATACGCAGTATTTT	TRBD2	NA	TRBV4-3	TRBJ2-3
CTSSQDLHPTSGSTSSYEQYF	TGCACCAGCAGCCAAGACCTCCATCCGACTAGCGGGAGTACCAGCTCCTACGAGCAGTACTTC	NA	few	TRBV1	TRBJ2-7